The clone carrying this TCR beta chain has more than one count but fewer than ten. Antigen: not known. The data stem from a study of cytomegalovirus exposure and HLA in healthy donors. At sampling all donors were nominally healthy, likely with unrecorded immune exposures. Whole-study results and caveats: TCR beta V segments were, for the most part, productive about 87% or about 30% of the time in an earlier analysis.

The PCR was carried out with 60 Vbeta primers and 13 Jbeta primers. Clones were sequenced by immunoSEQ multiplex PCR, and TCRdb holds only the in-frame ones, with some missing. The table shows roughly 150,000 clones, with roughly 68% occurring only once. This CDR3 region has 15 residues. The junction had 5 bases not matched to a gene; V was cut back by 1 base and J by 5 bases. The germline V gene encodes CDR1 MGHRA and CDR2 YSYEKL. The clonotype was recovered from a man under 40 in good health and CMV-seropositive. The chain combines TRBV4-1 with TRBJ2-7; 10 bases are a match to TRBD1. The sequenced sample consisted of PBMCs. The DNA for the CDR3 is TGCGCCAGCAGCCAAGTCCGGGACAGGGGACACGAGCAGTACTTC. Translated, it gives CASSQVRDRGHEQYF.